This T cell receptor beta chain was identified in a study of blood T cell repertoires in COVID-19. Overall study: From the United States, Italy and Spain came samples of acute and convalescent COVID-19. The analysed material was cDNA or gDNA that came from T cells, B-cell-depleted T cells, or PBMCs.

J was trimmed by 10 bases and V by 6 bases; bases with no gene match: 5. CDR1 is MDHEN, CDR2 SYDVKM, per germline. This CDR3 region has 14 residues. How the authors handled the data: Reference gene primer amplification in the assay estimated nucleated cell counts. Only in-frame clones appear in the TCRdb table, and some are missing; sequencing was by immunoSEQ multiplex PCR. V, J and clone size derive from that table, while D and trimming were established from the DNA sequence. Of roughly 300,000 clones in the sample, 70% to 90% were seen once. Sequenced material: peripheral blood. This clonotype was obtained from a woman aged 45-65 years who had recovered from COVID-19. The chain is built from TRBV28 and TRBJ2-6; TRBD1 aligns across 11 bases. CDR3 protein: CASRRGTGGNVLTF. The CDR3 DNA sequence: TGTGCCAGCAGGAGGGGGACAGGGGGGAACGTCCTGACTTTC. Variable domain in full (rest from reference TRBV28 and TRBJ2-6): DVKVTQSSRYLVKRTGEKVFLECVQDMDHENMFWYRQDPGLGLRLIYFSYDVKMKEKGDIPEGYSVSREKKERFSLILESASTNQTSMYLCASRRGTGGNVLTFGAGSRLTVL.